This paragraph covers one T cell receptor beta chain sequence. Its target is not known. CDR3 size: 15 residues. Germline V gene data show CDR1 as SEHNR and CDR2 as FQNEAQ (reference sequence). Trimming stripped 4 bases from V and 4 bases from J, with 14 bases between. Sequencing targeted expressed TCRB transcripts, as all isolated RNA had been reverse transcribed. Libraries were prepared by immunoSEQ multiplex PCR; TCRdb keeps only in-frame clonotypes and omits some of them. The sample comprises more than 250,000 clones, around 22% of which are singletons, and around 0.011% rests with the top ten. The sample belongs to a study of beta chain features in type 1 diabetes. The study's findings and limits: Among patients with Type 1 diabetes, TCRB CDR3s were moderately but significantly shorter in every one of the four CD4+ subsets.

Sequenced material: naive CD4+ T cells from blood. The V call is TRBV7-9, the J call TRBJ1-3, with TRBD1 as a possible D gene (5 bases). The TCR comes from a woman aged 30 to 39 with type 1 diabetes. The chain's CDR3 is CASSWGGDGGNTIYF. In nucleotides, the CDR3 is TGTGCCAGCAGCTGGGGCGGAGACGGAGGAAACACCATATATTTT. Looking up the rest from reference TRBV7-9 and TRBJ1-3 gives the full variable domain: DTGVSQNPRHKITKRGQNVTFRCDPISEHNRLYWYRQTLGQGPEFLTYFQNEAQLEKSRLLSDRFSAERPKGSFSTLEIQRTEQGDSAMYLCASSWGGDGGNTIYFGEGSWLTVV.